These 20 T cell receptor beta chains share one sample of origin, sequenced in a study of T cells expressing NK-cell markers. With the 5' RACE reads reprocessed, TCRdb shows one record per CDR3 protein and no DNA. The table lists about 300,000 distinct CDR3 sequences, with around 4.2% in the top ten. The sample consisted of blood T cells: a sorted CD56 or NKG2C T cell subset, CD4+ or CD8+ T cells, or bulk PBMC T cells (not recorded which). Receptor source: a woman between 18 and 75 years old in good health.

This sequence joins TRBV7-2 and TRBJ2-7; TCRdb gives TRBD1 as the D gene, but with no DNA this cannot be confirmed. Germline-derived CDR1 and CDR2 are SGHTA and FQGNSA. CDR3 length: 15 residues. The CDR3 protein is CASSLGQGQTYEQYF.

V is TRBV5-6 and J is TRBJ2-3; absent DNA, TCRdb's TRBD1 call cannot be checked. The CDR3 runs 14 residues. Per the germline V gene, CDR1 is SGHDT and CDR2 is YYEEEE. CDR3 amino acids: CASSLTGYGDTQYF.

The chain carries TRBV6-5 and TRBJ1-1. The CDR3 totals 13 residues. CDR1 and CDR2 from the germline V gene are MNHEY and SVGAGI. The CDR3 region is CASSYSAITEAFF.

The CDR3 reads CSVEDSPSRSTGELFF. J is TRBJ2-2 and V is TRBV29-1; as DNA is missing, the TRBD2 call by TCRdb cannot be tested. The germline V gene has CDR1 SQVTM and CDR2 ANQGSEA. The CDR3 spans 16 residues.

The J gene is TRBJ1-2, the V gene TRBV12-3 or TRBV12-4; the TCRdb D gene call, TRBD1, has no DNA to confirm it. The CDR3 consists of 13 residues. CDR3 region: CASSTRTEGGYTF.

The genes are TRBV5-1 and TRBJ2-7; lacking DNA, the TRBD1 call made by TCRdb goes unchecked. The germline gives CDR1 SGHRS, CDR2 YFSETQ. CDR3 size: 15 residues. The CDR3 sequence is CASSLVPGGPYEQYF.

This rearrangement joins TRBV7-2 to TRBJ1-2; TCRdb's D call, TRBD1, is unchecked because there is no DNA. The CDR3 sequence is 15 residues long. Germline V CDR1 and CDR2: SGHTA, FQGNSA. The CDR3 protein is CASSSDSLLSYGYTF.

The gene calls are TRBV20-1 and TRBJ2-7; TCRdb proposes TRBD1, but this gene call is untestable without DNA. The CDR3 is 16 residues long. CDR1 is DFQATT and CDR2 is SNEGSKA in the germline V gene (reference sequence). CDR3: CSARASSGSKTYEQYF.

The V call is TRBV6-2 or TRBV6-3, the J call TRBJ1-1. The CDR3 consists of 14 residues. The germline V gene has CDR1 MNHEY and CDR2 SVGEGT. CDR3 sequence: CASRTPQQVTEAFF.

V and J are TRBV9 and TRBJ1-4. CDR1 is SGDLS and CDR2 is YYNGEE in the germline V gene. CDR3 length equals 13 residues. This chain's CDR3 is CASQRRPNEKLFF. Full variable domain (remainder filled in from reference TRBV9 and TRBJ1-4): DSGVTQTPKHLITATGQRVTLRCSPRSGDLSVYWYQQSLDQGLQFLIQYYNGEERAKGNILERFSAQQFPDLHSELNLSSLELGDSALYFCASQRRPNEKLFFGSGTQLSVL.

The rearrangement joins TRBV29-1 to TRBJ1-3; the D call from TCRdb, TRBD1, cannot be confirmed without DNA. The CDR3 consists of 13 residues. Germline V gene sequence: CDR1 SQVTM, CDR2 ANQGSEA. This chain's CDR3 is CSVSRGLGNTIYF.

The V gene is TRBV5-5, the J gene TRBJ1-6. The CDR3 is made up of 12 amino acids. Germline loops: CDR1 SGHKS, CDR2 YYEKEE (reference sequence). The CDR3 protein is CASSRGVGTLHF.

J is TRBJ2-2 and V is TRBV12-3 or TRBV12-4; TCRdb proposes TRBD2, but this gene call is untestable without DNA. This CDR3 has 14 residues. The CDR3 reads CASSLDGAEGRLFF.

The J gene is TRBJ1-2, the V gene TRBV12-3 or TRBV12-4; TCRdb gives TRBD1 as the D gene, but with no DNA this cannot be confirmed. CDR3 length equals 15 residues. This CDR3 is CASSIMTGGFYGYTF.

The V and J genes are TRBV12-3 or TRBV12-4 and TRBJ1-5; TCRdb gives TRBD1 as the D gene, but with no DNA this cannot be confirmed. This CDR3 is built from 14 residues. The CDR3 protein is CASSLVGGSQPQHF.

V usage is TRBV11-2 and J usage is TRBJ2-1; the D call of TRBD2 rests on TCRdb alone, since no DNA is present to check it. The CDR3 contains 15 residues. Looked up from germline, CDR1 is SGHAT and CDR2 is FQNNGV. The CDR3 loop reads CASSVNSGGPSEQFF.

The rearrangement links TRBV6-1 to TRBJ2-2; TCRdb reports TRBD2, a call that lacks DNA to check it against. The CDR3 covers 15 residues. Germline CDR1 reads MNHNS; CDR2 reads SASEGT. CDR3 residues: CASSEQGEGTGELFF.

V and J are TRBV7-7 and TRBJ1-4; the D gene TCRdb calls, TRBD1, cannot be checked with no DNA. This CDR3 has 17 amino acids. Germline-derived CDR1 and CDR2 are SSHAT and FNYEAQ (reference sequence). CDR3 loop: CASSSEFPTGRSEKLFF.

This chain joins TRBV9 and TRBJ2-7. Germline V gene lookup returns CDR1 SGDLS and CDR2 YYNGEE. This CDR3 has 13 residues. The CDR3 protein is CASSVAFQDEQYF.

The CDR3 protein is CASGGQPNTDTQYF. This chain links TRBV24-1 with TRBJ2-3; the TCRdb call, TRBD1, lacks DNA for checking. CDR3 length: 14 amino acids. CDR1 is KGHDR, CDR2 SFDVKD, per germline.